This T cell receptor (beta chain) was retrieved from a study of blood T cell repertoires in COVID-19. Study context: PBMCs, B-cell-depleted T cells, or T cells were the source of the cDNA or gDNA that made up the material.

The CDR3 has 13 residues. Germline lookup yields CDR1 LGHNA and CDR2 YNFKEQ. V gave up 0 bases and J gave up 4 bases, with 6 bases separating them. Authors' methods: Amplification of reference gene primers was used by the study to estimate nucleated cell counts. The assay was immunoSEQ multiplex PCR, and TCRdb's table has in-frame clones only and misses some. V, J and clone size were drawn from that table, and D and trimming were deduced from the DNA. The table shows tens of thousands of clones, with more than 80% occurring only once. The chain links TRBV4-2 to TRBJ2-5, with D possibly TRBD1 on 5 matching bases. The sample taken for sequencing was peripheral blood. The source is a woman older than 75 with acute or convalescent COVID-19. The CDR3 DNA reads as TGTGCCAGCAGCCAAGATAGGGGAGAGACCCAGTACTTC. Translating it yields CASSQDRGETQYF.